The source of this T cell receptor (beta chain) is a study of identical twins (dated by TCRdb to about 2016). General notes on the study: The study deep-sequenced TCR alpha and beta repertoires from monozygotic twins, unrelated adults of various ages and cord blood to test whether fetal clonotypes persist. To rule out contamination, replicate twin experiments were performed at different times with different library preparation protocols. Study-level results and caveats: In beta out-of-frame sequences, excess twin sharing was weaker, because having fewer shared sequences lowered the signal-to-noise ratio. In monozygotic twins, recombination models systematically underestimated out-of-frame TCR alpha sharing, but the models matched the sharing seen between unrelated individuals. Because the same donors could not be followed over many years, conclusions were based on cross-sectional statistical analysis. Fewer insertions were carried by abundant cord blood beta clonotypes, a similar but weaker trend appeared in young adult naive repertoires, and no such trend appeared in memory repertoires. Compared with coincidental sharing between unrelated individuals, out-of-frame TCR alpha sequences shared between twins showed an excess of sequences with low generation probability. Zero-insertion analyses could be partly confounded by invariant T cells such as MAIT and iNKT, though diverse VJ usage argued against such confounding for most clonotypes.

Every donor was a healthy Caucasian. Three pairs of female monozygotic twins, all aged roughly 18 to 29 years, made up the twin cohort. Peripheral blood mononuclear cells were used as the source from which RNA for TCR libraries was isolated. V is reduced by 6 bases and J by 0 bases, leaving a spacing of 15 bases between them. The germline V gene yields SGHTA for CDR1 and FQGNSA for CDR2. From cysteine to phenylalanine, the CDR3 is 15 amino acids long. Solely the CDR3 DNA is kept, with 45 bases framed from the first base. Libraries were made using 5' RACE. Reads for this sample came from an Illumina HiSeq 2000. A universal primer binding site was introduced by template switching, and a unique molecular identifier was present in the final cDNA, enabling accurate counting of TCR cDNA molecules. First-strand cDNA for TCR alpha and beta chains was synthesized from specific primers in the conserved constant-segment region. To control for contamination, every cDNA library carried two barcodes: a SMART-Mk sample barcode plus Illumina barcodes. TruSeq adapter sequences and Illumina sample barcodes were added in two successive PCR steps. The TCR alpha and beta cDNA libraries were sequenced on the Illumina HiSeq platform using custom primers. Regarding the original processing steps: MiGEC was used to process raw reads and extract unique molecular identifiers, and MiXCR was used to find CDR3 positions. Recombination models were inferred per individual with the repgenHMM and IGoR tools using an EM algorithm. Shared clonotypes were analyzed with the tcR package in R, and sharing was normalized by the product of cloneset sizes. To study raw recombination free of thymic and clonal selection effects, out-of-frame nonproductive sequences were analyzed. The public reads were run again by TCRdb, first through fastp at Q25 and then through MiXCR, and only productive beta chains were kept. Identical CDR3 proteins give one entry, which carries the most common genes and DNA. The V and J calls here are based on TCRdb, not the publication. Recorded for this sample are more than 600,000 distinct CDR3 sequences; around a sixth of them occurred a single time. The ten largest clones take up 10% to 15% of the sample.

To note about this clonotype: Its target antigen remains unknown. Within one base of it there is no much larger clone, and no base qualities were kept.

This sample also belongs to another study, concerning T cells expressing NK-cell markers. The second study's authors report: Seven or eight donors provided sorted CD3+CD56+NKG2C+, CD3+CD56+NKG2C- and CD3+CD56-NKG2C+ T-cell subsets, whose TCR beta-chain repertoires were profiled. Seven of the eight sequenced donors were HCMV-seropositive and one was HCMV-seronegative. In several experiments an anti-gammadeltaTCR antibody was added to restrict sorting to alphabetaTCR-expressing T cells. In several donors, the dominant CD3+CD56+NKG2C+ clonotypes were among the top 10 CD8+ clonotypes and accounted for 1.0-7.0% of CD8+ T cells. Those dominant clonotypes were again the most abundant among CD3+CD56-NKG2C+ cells in a few donors, at roughly 28.3-60.1%. It remained unclear whether the expanded NKG2C-expressing T cell clones were specific for HCMV antigens. All eight donors whose samples were sequenced were randomly selected healthy volunteers, three of them men and five women. To determine HCMV serostatus, a commercial ELISA kit was used to detect HCMV-specific IgG in serum. For six donors, bulk peripheral blood T-cell repertoires were also sequenced from unsorted PBMC. MIGEC was used to demultiplex reads and group reads by UMI, and MiTCR was used to assemble and quantify clonotypes. To remove erroneous sequences, TCR cDNA sequences were retained only when supported by two or more reads. The tcR package was used for downstream repertoire analysis, with clonotypes matched between fractions based on CDR3 nucleotide sequence plus V segment. VDJmatch was used to annotate antigen specificity against VDJdb, with one amino acid substitution allowed in CDR3.

The chain is assembled from TRBV7-2 and TRBJ2-7; too little of a D gene remains to name it. What was sequenced was PBMCs. This TCR was sampled from a woman aged 18-29 years in good health. DNA sequence: TGTGCCAGCAGTATGACGACGGCCAGCTCCTACGAGCAGTACTTC. This is translated as CASSMTTASSYEQYF.